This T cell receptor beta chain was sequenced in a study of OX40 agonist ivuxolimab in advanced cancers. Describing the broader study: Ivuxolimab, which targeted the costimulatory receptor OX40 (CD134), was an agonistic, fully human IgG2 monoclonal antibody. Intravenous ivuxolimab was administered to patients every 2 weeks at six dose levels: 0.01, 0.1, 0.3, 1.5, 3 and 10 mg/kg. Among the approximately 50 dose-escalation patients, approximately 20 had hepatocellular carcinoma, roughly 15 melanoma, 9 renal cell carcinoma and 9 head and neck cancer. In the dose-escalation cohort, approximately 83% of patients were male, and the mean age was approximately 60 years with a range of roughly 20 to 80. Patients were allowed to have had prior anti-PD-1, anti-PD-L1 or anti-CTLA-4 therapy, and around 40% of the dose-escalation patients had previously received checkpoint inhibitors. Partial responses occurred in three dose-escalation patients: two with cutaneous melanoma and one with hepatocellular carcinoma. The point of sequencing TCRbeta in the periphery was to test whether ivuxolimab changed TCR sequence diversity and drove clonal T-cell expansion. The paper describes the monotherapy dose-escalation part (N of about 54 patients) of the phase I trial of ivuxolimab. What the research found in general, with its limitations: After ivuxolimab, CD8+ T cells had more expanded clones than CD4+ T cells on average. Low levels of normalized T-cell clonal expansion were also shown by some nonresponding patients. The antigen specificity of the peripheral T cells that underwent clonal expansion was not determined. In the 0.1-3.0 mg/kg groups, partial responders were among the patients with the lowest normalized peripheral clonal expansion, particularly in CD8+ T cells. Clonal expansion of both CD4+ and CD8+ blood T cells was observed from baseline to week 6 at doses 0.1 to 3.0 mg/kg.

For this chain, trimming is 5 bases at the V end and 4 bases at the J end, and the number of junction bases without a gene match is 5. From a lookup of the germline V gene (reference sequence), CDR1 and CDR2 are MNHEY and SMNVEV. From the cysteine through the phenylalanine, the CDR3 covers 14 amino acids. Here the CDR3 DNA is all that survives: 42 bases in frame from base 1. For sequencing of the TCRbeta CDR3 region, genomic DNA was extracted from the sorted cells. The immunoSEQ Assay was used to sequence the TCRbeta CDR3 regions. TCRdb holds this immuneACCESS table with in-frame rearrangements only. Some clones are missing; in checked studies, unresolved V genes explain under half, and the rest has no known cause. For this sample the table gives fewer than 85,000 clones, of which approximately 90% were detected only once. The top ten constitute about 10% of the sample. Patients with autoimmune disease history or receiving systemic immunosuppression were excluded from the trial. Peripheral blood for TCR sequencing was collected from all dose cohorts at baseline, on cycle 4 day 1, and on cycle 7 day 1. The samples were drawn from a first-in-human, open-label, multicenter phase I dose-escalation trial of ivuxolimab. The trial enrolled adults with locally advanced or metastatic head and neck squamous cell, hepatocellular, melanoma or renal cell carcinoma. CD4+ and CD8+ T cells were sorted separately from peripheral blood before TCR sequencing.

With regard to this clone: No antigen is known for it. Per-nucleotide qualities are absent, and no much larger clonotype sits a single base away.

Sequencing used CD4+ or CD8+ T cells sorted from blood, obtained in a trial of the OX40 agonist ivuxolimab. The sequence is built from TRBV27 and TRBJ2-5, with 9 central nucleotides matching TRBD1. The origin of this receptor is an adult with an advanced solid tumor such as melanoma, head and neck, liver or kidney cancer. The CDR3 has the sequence CASSRGGQGETQYF. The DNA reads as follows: TGTGCCAGCAGTAGGGGGGGACAGGGAGAGACCCAGTACTTC.